Included here is one T cell receptor (beta chain) sequence, with context. The antigen remains undetermined. Profiled with immunoSEQ multiplex PCR; TCRdb holds only in-frame clones, not every one. The sample holds hundreds of thousands of clones, roughly 85% seen once. The data were obtained in a study of Ad26.COV2.S vaccination and SARS-CoV-2 variants. Background on the study: The authors gave Ad26.COV2.S intramuscularly, either once or twice 56 days apart. Study-level results: Breadth, reportedly substantial, characterized the spike-specific CD8+ and CD4+ T cell responses after vaccination. Total T cell responses may have been underestimated by the TCR breadth and depth analyses.

From germline, CDR1 is MNHEY and CDR2 SMNVEV (reference sequence). This CDR3 is built from 14 residues. The germline V and J ends were trimmed by 11 bases and 4 bases, with 18 bases remaining between them. The treatment: some 19 received Ad26.COV2.S at low or high dose, single or two shots; a few received placebo; per-sample allocation not given. Specimen acquisition occurred on day 63 following the initial vaccine or placebo injection. In Boston, an adult donor aged 18-55 years took part. The clonotype originates from a person aged 18-65 years who received the Ad26.COV2.S COVID-19 vaccine or a placebo. Sequenced here: peripheral blood, sampled in a trial of Ad26.COV2.S vaccine versus placebo. V is TRBV27 and J is TRBJ1-5; D gene ambiguous. The CDR3 is CARTPAVGNQPQHF. In DNA, the CDR3 is TGTGCCCGAACCCCGGCAGTTGGGAATCAGCCCCAGCATTTT.